This TCR beta chain was profiled in a study of identical twins. The length of the CDR3 is 18 residues. V was shortened by 4 bases and J by 5 bases, with 27 bases between the two germline ends. Germline V gene lookup returns CDR1 MNHEY and CDR2 SVGAGI. This clonotype was counted a few times. Each CDR3 protein gets one entry after TCRdb re-called the 5' RACE reads with MiXCR. The data hold roughly 540,000 distinct CDR3 sequences, with 20% to 25% observed a single time. The data were also submitted as part of a second study, on T cells expressing NK-cell markers.

The chain has TRBV6-5 and TRBJ2-7; perhaps TRBD1 as D (5 bases). This TCR derives from a woman younger than 35 in good health. Material: CD4+ T cells sorted from blood. The CDR3 protein is CASSWGWGRAPQGNEQYF. CDR3 bases: TGTGCCAGCAGTTGGGGCTGGGGCAGGGCACCCCAGGGTAACGAGCAGTACTTC.